This T cell receptor beta chain derives from a study of blood T cell repertoires in COVID-19. In the study overall: T cells, B-cell-depleted T cells, or PBMCs provided the cDNA or gDNA that served as material.

Authors' processing steps: Amplification of reference gene primers was used by the study to estimate nucleated cell counts. Repertoires were generated with immunoSEQ multiplex PCR, while TCRdb's copy carries only in-frame clones and drops some. V, J and clone size reflect that table, while D and trimming were determined from the DNA. The table has 40,000 to 65,000 clones, 60% to 85% seen once; the top ten hold more than 12%. This CDR3 is 14 amino acids long. Germline loops: CDR1 SGHRS, CDR2 YFSETQ. Trimming removed 0 bases from V and 4 bases from J, with 8 bases in between. Material: peripheral blood. The TCR originated in a human donor with active or convalescent COVID-19. The donor label of this sample is uncertain. The V gene is TRBV5-1, the J gene TRBJ2-1; tentative D call: TRBD1 (6 bases). DNA of the CDR3: TGCGCCAGCAGCTTGGCCAGGGGTTACAATGAGCAGTTCTTC. This codes for CASSLARGYNEQFF.